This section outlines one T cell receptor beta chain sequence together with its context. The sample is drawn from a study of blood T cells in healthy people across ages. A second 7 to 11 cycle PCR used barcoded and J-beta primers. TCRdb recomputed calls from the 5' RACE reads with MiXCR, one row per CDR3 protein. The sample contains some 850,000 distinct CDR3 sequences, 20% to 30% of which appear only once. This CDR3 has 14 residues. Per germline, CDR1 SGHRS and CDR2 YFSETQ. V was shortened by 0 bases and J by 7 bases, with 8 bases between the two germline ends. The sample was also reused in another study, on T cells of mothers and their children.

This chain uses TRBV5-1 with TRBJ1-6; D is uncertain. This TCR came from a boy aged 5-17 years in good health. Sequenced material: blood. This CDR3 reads CASSLVAGNSPLHF. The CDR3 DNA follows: TGCGCCAGCAGCTTGGTGGCAGGAAATTCACCCCTCCACTTT.